Described below is a single T cell receptor (beta chain) sequence and its context. This entry belongs to a study of blood T cell repertoires in COVID-19. Study as a whole: Sources were T cells, B-cell-depleted T cells, or PBMCs; the material itself was cDNA or gDNA.

The protocol was immunoSEQ multiplex PCR, while the TCRdb copy is restricted to in-frame clones and leaves out a portion. The top ten hold 5% of the sample, which has about 100,000 clones, around 88% seen once. Germline V gives CDR1 LGHNA, CDR2 YNFKEQ. CDR3 length: 17 residues. The ends lost 1 base at V and 1 base at J; junction bases unmatched: 2. The source of this sequence is a human donor in a cohort sampled during active COVID-19. Sequencing was performed on peripheral blood. The V call is TRBV4-2, the J call TRBJ2-6; 9 nucleotides match TRBD1. CDR3 sequence: CASSQVQGASGANVLTF. CDR3 bases: TGTGCCAGCAGCCAAGTACAGGGGGCTTCTGGGGCCAACGTCCTGACTTTC.